This TCR beta chain emerged from a study of T cell responses to AZD1222 COVID-19 vaccine. This CDR3 spans 13 amino acids. Per germline, CDR1 SGHRS and CDR2 YFSETQ. Trimming removed 0 bases from V and 7 bases from J, with 10 bases in between. The repertoire was sequenced with immunoSEQ multiplex PCR; TCRdb's copy has only in-frame clones and lacks some. The table includes 250,000 to 300,000 clones, 94% detected once. Of note for this clone: The sample holds other DNA sequences that translate to the same CDR3.

The sample here was peripheral blood, taken 28 days after the second AZD1222 dose. The chain carries TRBV5-1 and TRBJ1-2; no firm D call. The TCR sequence derives from an adult who received the AZD1222 COVID-19 vaccine. The CDR3: CASSLAGRGGYTF. The CDR3, as DNA: TGCGCCAGCAGCTTGGCGGGCAGAGGTGGCTACACCTTC.